Given below is one TCR beta chain in context. The antigen remains undetermined. This sample was included in a study of cytomegalovirus exposure and HLA in healthy donors. The wider study: As released early, the data held 85 million to 95 million unique TCRs from HLA-typed donors.

Donors had nominal health at sampling but likely had unrecorded immune exposures. Findings of the study overall: The authors enumerated 150 to 200 TCR beta chains as linked to cytomegalovirus. Clonal expansion, a later analysis showed, was greater in HLA-associated TCR beta chains than in equally common others.

The primer mix had 60 Vbeta and 13 Jbeta primers. The table came from immunoSEQ multiplex PCR; TCRdb's copy has only in-frame clones and leaves some out. The data show about 110,000 clones, roughly 76% seen once. This TCR derives from a woman aged 50 to 60 in good health and CMV-seropositive. The sequenced material came from PBMCs.

The CDR3 region has the DNA TGTGCCAGCAGCTTACGACAGGGAACGGGGGAGCTGTTTTTT. It encodes CASSLRQGTGELFF. The gene calls are TRBV7-2 and TRBJ2-2; 7 bases line up with TRBD1. V was pared by 2 bases and J by 8 bases, with 5 bases of the junction left unmatched. The CDR3 sequence is 14 residues long. Germline-derived CDR1 and CDR2 are SGHTA and FQGNSA.